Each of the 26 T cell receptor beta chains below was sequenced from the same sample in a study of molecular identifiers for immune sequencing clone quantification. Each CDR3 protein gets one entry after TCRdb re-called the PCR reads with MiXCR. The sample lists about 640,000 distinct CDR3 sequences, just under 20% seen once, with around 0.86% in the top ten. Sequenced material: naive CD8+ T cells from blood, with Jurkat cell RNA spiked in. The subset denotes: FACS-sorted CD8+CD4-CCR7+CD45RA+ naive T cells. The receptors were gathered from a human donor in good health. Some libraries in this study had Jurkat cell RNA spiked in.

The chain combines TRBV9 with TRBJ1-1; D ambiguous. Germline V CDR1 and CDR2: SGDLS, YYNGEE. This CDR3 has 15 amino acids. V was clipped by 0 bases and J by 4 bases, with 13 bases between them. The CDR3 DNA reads TGTGCCAGCAGCGTAGCGGCACGCGATAGCACTGAAGCTTTCTTT. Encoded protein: CASSVAARDSTEAFF.

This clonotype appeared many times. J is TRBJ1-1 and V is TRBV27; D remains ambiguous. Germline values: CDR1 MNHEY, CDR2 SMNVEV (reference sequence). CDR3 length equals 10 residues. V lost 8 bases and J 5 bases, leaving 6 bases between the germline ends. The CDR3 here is CASGTTEAFF. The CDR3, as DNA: TGTGCCAGCGGAACGACTGAAGCTTTCTTT.

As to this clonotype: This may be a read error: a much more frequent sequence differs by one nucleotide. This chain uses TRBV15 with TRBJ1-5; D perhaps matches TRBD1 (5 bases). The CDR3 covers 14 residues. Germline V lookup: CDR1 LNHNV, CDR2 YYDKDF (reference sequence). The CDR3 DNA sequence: TGTGCCACCAGAGAAGCTGGGACCTACAGGCCCCTGCATTTT. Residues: CATREAGTYRPLHF.

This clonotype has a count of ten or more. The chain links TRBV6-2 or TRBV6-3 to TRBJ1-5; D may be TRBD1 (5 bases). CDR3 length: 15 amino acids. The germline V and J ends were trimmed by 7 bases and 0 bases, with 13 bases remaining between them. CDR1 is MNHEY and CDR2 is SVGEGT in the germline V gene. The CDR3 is CASNPTGSSNQPQHF. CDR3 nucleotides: TGTGCCAGCAACCCAACAGGATCTAGCAATCAGCCCCAGCATTTT.

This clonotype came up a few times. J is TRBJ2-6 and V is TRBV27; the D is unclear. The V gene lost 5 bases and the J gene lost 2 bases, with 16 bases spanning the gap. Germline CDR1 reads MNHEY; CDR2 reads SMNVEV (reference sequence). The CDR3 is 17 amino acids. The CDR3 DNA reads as TGTGCCAGCAGTCTTGTGGGCGGTTCGGCTGGGGCCAACGTCCTGACTTTC. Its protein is CASSLVGGSAGANVLTF.

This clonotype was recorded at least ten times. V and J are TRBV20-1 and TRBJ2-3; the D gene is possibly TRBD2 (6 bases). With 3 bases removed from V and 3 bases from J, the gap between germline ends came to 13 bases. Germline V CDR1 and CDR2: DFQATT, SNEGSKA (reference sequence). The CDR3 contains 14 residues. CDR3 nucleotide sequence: TGCAGTGCTAGGATACTAGCCCTGACAGATACGCAGTATTTT. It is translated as CSARILALTDTQYF.

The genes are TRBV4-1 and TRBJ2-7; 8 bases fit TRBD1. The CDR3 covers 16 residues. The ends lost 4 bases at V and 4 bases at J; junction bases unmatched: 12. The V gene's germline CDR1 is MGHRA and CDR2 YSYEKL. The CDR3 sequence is CASSPDNLGQGYEQYF. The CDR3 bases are TGCGCCAGCAGCCCAGACAACTTAGGACAGGGATACGAGCAGTACTTC.

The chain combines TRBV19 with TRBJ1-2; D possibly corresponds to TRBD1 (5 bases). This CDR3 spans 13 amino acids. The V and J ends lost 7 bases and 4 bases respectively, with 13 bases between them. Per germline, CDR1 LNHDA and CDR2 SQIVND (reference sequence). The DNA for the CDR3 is TGTGCCAGTACGAAAGGGGCGGTCTATGGCTACACCTTC. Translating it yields CASTKGAVYGYTF.

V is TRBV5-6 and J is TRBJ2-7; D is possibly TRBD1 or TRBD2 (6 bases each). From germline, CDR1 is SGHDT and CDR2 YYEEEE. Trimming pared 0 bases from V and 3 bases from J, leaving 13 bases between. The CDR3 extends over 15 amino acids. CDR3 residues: CASSLALQGGYEQYF. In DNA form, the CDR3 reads TGTGCCAGCAGCTTGGCTTTACAGGGAGGCTACGAGCAGTACTTC.

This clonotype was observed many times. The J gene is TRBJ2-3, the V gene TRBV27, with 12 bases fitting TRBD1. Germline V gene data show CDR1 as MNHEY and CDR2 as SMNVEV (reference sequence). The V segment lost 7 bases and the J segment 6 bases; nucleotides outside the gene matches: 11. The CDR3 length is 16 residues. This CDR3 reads CASIPEGQGARDTQYF. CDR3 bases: TGTGCCAGCATTCCGGAGGGACAGGGGGCGAGGGATACGCAGTATTTT.

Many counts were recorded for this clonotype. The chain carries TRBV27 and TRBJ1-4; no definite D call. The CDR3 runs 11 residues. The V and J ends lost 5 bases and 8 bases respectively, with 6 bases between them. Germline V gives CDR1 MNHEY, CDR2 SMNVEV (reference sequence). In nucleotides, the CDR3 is TGTGCCAGCAGTGCCGGGGAAAAACTGTTTTTT. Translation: CASSAGEKLFF.

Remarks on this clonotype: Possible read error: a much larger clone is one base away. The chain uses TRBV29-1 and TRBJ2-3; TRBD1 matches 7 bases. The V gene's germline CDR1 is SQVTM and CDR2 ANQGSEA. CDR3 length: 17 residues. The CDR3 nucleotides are TGCGGCGTCCGGGGTAAGGTGGGACAGAAGAGCACAGATACGCAGTATTTT. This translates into CGVRGKVGQKSTDTQYF.

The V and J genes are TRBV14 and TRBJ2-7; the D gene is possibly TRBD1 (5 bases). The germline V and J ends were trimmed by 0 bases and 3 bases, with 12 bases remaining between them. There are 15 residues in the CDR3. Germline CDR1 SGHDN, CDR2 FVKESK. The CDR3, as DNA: TGTGCCAGCAGCCAAGATAGGGGATTTTACTACGAGCAGTACTTC. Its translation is CASSQDRGFYYEQYF.

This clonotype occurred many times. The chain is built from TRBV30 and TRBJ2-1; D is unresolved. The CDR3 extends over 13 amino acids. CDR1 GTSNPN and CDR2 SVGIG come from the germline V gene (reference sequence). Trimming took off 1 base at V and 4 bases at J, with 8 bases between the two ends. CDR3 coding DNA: TGTGCCTGGAGTGCCACGAATTACAATGAGCAGTTCTTC. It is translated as CAWSATNYNEQFF.

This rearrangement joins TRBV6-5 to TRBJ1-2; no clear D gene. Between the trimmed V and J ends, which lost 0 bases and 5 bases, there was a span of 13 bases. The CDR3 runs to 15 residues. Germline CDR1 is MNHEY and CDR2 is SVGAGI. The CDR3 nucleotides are TGTGCCAGCAGTTACTCCCAGGCCCTGGATTATGGCTACACCTTC. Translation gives CASSYSQALDYGYTF.

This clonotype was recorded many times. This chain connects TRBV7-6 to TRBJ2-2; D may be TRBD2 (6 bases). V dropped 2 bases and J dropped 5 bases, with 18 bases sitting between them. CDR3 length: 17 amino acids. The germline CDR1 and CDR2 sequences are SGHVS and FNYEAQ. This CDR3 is CASSLTLSPGATGELFF. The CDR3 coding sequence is TGTGCCAGCAGCTTAACCCTCTCGCCGGGAGCGACCGGGGAGCTGTTTTTT.

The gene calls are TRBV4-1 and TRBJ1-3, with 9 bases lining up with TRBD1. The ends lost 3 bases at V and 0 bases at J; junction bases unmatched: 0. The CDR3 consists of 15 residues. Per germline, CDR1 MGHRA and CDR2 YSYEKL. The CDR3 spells CASSQTGGSGNTIYF. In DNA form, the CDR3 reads TGCGCCAGCAGCCAGACAGGGGGCTCTGGAAACACCATATATTTT.

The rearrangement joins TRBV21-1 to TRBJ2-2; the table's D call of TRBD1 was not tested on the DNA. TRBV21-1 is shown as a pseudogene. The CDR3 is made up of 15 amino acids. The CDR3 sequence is CASSQTGGWTGELFF. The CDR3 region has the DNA TGTGCCAGCAGTCAAACAGGGGGCTGGACCGGGGAGCTGTTTTTT.

DNA of the CDR3: TGTGCCAGCAGCCCCGACGGGACAGGGCACACCGGGGAGCTGTTTTTT. Amino acids: CASSPDGTGHTGELFF. The chain joins TRBV13 to TRBJ2-2; 9 bases are shared with TRBD1. From germline, CDR1 is PRHDT and CDR2 FYEKMQ (reference sequence). V trimming: 5 bases; J trimming: 3 bases; junction bases outside the gene matches: 7. The CDR3 is 16 residues long. Together with reference TRBV13 and TRBJ2-2, the CDR3 gives the full variable domain: AAGVIQSPRHLIKEKRETATLKCYPIPRHDTVYWYQQGPGQDPQFLISFYEKMQSDKGSIPDRFSAQQFSDYHSELNMSSLELGDSALYFCASSPDGTGHTGELFFGEGSRLTVL.

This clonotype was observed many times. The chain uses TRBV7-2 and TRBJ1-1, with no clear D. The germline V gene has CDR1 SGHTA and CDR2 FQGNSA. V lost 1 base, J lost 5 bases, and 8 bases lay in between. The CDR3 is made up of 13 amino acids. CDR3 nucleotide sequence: TGTGCCAGCAGCTTAGATCTTGTGACTGAAGCTTTCTTT. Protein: CASSLDLVTEAFF. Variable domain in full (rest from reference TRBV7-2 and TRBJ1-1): GAGVSQSPSNKVTEKGKDVELRCDPISGHTALYWYRQSLGQGLEFLIYFQGNSAPDKSGLPSDRFSAERTGGSVSTLTIQRTQQEDSAVYLCASSLDLVTEAFFGQGTRLTVV.

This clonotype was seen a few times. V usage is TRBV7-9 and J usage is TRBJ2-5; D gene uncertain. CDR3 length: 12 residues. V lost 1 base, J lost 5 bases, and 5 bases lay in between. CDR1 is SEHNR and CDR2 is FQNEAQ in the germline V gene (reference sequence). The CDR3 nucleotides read TGTGCCAGCAGCTTAGGTTGGGAGACCCAGTACTTC. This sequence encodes CASSLGWETQYF.

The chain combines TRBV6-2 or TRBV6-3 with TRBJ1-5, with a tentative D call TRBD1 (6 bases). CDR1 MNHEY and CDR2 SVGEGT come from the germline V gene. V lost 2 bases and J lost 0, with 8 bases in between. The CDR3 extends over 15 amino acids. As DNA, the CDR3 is TGTGCCAGCAGTTACGAGGGGGATAGCAATCAGCCCCAGCATTTT. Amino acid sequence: CASSYEGDSNQPQHF.

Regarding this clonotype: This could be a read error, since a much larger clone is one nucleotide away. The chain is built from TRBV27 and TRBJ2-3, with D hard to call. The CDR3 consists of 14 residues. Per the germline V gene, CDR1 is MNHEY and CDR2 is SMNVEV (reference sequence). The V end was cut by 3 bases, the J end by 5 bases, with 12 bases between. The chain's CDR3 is CASSFVAGIDTQYF. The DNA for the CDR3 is TGTGCCAGCAGTTTTGTCGCTGGCATAGATACGCAGTATTTT.

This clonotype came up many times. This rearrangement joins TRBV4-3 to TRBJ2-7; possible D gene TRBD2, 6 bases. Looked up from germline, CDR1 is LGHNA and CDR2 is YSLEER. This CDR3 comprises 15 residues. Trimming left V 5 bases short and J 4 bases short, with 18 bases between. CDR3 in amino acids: CASSNRTTFVYEQYF. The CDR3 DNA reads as TGCGCCAGCAGCAACCGGACTACTTTCGTGTACGAGCAGTACTTC.

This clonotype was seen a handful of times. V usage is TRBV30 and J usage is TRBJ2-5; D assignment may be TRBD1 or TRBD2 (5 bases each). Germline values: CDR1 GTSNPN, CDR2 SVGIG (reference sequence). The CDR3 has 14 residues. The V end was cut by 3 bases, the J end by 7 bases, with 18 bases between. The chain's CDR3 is CAWSGDSGGWTQYF. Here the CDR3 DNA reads TGTGCCTGGAGCGGAGACAGCGGCGGATGGACCCAGTACTTC.

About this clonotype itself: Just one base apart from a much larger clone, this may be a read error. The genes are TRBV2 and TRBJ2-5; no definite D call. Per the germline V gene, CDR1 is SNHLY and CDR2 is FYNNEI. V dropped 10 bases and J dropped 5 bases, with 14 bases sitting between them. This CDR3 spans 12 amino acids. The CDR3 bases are TGTGCCATCTGGGCGGAGAGTGAGACCCAGTACTTC. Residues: CAIWAESETQYF.